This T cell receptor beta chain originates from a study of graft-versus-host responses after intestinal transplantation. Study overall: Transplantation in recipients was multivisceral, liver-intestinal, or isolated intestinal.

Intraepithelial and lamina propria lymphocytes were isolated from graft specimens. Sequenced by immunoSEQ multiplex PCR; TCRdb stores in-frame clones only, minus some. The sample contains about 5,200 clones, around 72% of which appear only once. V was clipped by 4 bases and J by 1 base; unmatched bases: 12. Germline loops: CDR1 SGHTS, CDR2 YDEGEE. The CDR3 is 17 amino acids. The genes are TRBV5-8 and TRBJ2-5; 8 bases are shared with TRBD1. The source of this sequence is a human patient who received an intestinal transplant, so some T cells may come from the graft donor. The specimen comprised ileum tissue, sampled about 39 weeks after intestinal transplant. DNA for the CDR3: TGTGCCAGCAGCGATGGTGGACAGGGCCTTTCCCAAGAGACCCAGTACTTC. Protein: CASSDGGQGLSQETQYF.